The present T cell receptor (beta chain) was sequenced within a study of blood T cells in healthy people across ages. Using a J-beta primer mix together with a sample-barcoded 5' primer, a second PCR was run for roughly 6 to 12 cycles. Every single cDNA molecule received a tag from a template-switch adaptor with 12 random nucleotides. TCRdb called the 5' RACE reads again in MiXCR, with one record for every CDR3 protein. This table holds 1,500,000 or so distinct CDR3 sequences, 59% found once. Germline V CDR1 and CDR2: SGHTA, FQGNSA. This CDR3 has 13 amino acids. As concerns this clonotype: Relative to the germline gene, one junction end is altered; a read error may explain this.

This receptor was taken from a man younger than 35 in good health. The sequenced material came from blood. The rearrangement links TRBV7-2 to TRBJ1-2, with D possibly being TRBD1 (5 bases). The CDR3 loop reads CAGSVGGEGGYTF. The DNA for the CDR3 is TGTGCCGGCAGCGTGGGGGGGGAAGGAGGCTACACCTTC.